This TCR beta chain was sequenced for a study of T cells in localized non-small cell lung cancer. Study-wide findings and caveats: Measurement of T cell clonality placed uninvolved adjacent lung highest, above the level in tumor.

The germline gives CDR1 LNHNV, CDR2 YYDKDF (reference sequence). This CDR3 contains 12 residues. Deletions cut 8 bases from V and 6 bases from J, with 10 bases between. Method: immunoSEQ multiplex PCR; TCRdb's copy keeps in-frame clones and lacks some. In the table there are around 100,000 clones, approximately 88% of which are singletons. To note about this clone: Its antigen is not identified.

The sequences come from peripheral blood, collected before any cancer treatment. The TCR was taken from a man aged 40 to 75 with stage I squamous cell lung carcinoma. The rearrangement uses TRBV15 and TRBJ2-2; the D is unclear. This CDR3 is CATSRRAGELFF. The CDR3 coding sequence is TGTGCCACCTCCCGAAGGGCCGGGGAGCTGTTTTTT.